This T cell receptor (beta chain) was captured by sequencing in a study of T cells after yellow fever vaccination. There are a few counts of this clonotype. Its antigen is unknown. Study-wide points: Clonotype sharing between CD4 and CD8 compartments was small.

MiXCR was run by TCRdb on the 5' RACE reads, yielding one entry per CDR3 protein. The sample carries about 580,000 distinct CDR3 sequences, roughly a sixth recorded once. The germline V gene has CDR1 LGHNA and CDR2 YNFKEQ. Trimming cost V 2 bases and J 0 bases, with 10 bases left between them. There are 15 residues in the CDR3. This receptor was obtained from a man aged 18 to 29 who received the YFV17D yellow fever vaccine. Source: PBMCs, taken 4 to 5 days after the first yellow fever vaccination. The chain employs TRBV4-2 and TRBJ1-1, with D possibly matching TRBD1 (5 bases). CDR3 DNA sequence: TGTGCCAGCAGCCAATACAGGACCGTGAACACTGAAGCTTTCTTT. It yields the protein CASSQYRTVNTEAFF.